These 11 T cell receptor beta chains were all obtained from the same sample, sequenced in a study of blood T cell repertoires in COVID-19. Profiled with immunoSEQ multiplex PCR; TCRdb holds only in-frame clones, not every one. Among about 160,000 clones listed, 83% were seen once. The sample was PBMCs or T cells enriched from blood (not recorded which). These receptors all stem from a woman aged 45 to 65 in a cohort exposed to, infected with or recovered from COVID-19 (not recorded which).

This clone was recorded only once. The rearrangement joins TRBV15 to TRBJ1-1; no reliable D call. The CDR3 loop spans 14 amino acids. The germline gives CDR1 LNHNV, CDR2 YYDKDF (reference sequence). The germline V and J ends were trimmed by 3 bases and 6 bases, with 14 bases remaining between them. The CDR3 sequence: CATSRQVGFPEAFF. CDR3 nucleotide sequence: TGTGCCACCAGCAGGCAGGTGGGTTTCCCTGAAGCTTTCTTT.

The chain recombines TRBV5-1 with TRBJ1-3, with TRBD1 identical over 8 bases. The germline V gene encodes CDR1 SGHRS and CDR2 YFSETQ. CDR3 length equals 17 residues. The J segment lost 1 base and the V segment lost 0 bases, leaving 6 bases of the junction unmatched. CDR3 in amino acids: CASSLGTGSNSGNTIYF. DNA for the CDR3: TGCGCCAGCAGCTTGGGGACAGGGTCTAATTCTGGAAACACCATATATTTT. Full variable domain (outside the CDR3, taken from reference TRBV5-1 and TRBJ1-3): KAGVTQTPRYLIKTRGQQVTLSCSPISGHRSVSWYQQTPGQGLQFLFEYFSETQRNKGNFPGRFSGRQFSNSRSEMNVSTLELGDSALYLCASSLGTGSNSGNTIYFGEGSWLTVV.

The V call is TRBV7-9, the J call TRBJ2-1, with 9 bases matching TRBD2. The CDR3 runs to 15 residues. Germline lookup yields CDR1 SEHNR and CDR2 FQNEAQ (reference sequence). After removal of 3 bases from V and 6 bases from J, the junction contained 6 bases not matched to a gene. CDR3 region: CASSLTSGGGNEQFF. The CDR3 DNA sequence: TGTGCCAGCAGCTTGACTAGCGGAGGGGGCAATGAGCAGTTCTTC.

The chain uses TRBV19 and TRBJ2-3, with 10 bases identical to TRBD2. CDR1 LNHDA and CDR2 SQIVND come from the germline V gene (reference sequence). This CDR3 is built from 16 residues. With 8 bases clipped from V and 1 base from J, the junction kept 9 bases outside the gene matches. Here the CDR3 reads CASSLAGDLGTDTQYF. The CDR3 bases are TGTGCCAGTTCCCTAGCGGGAGATCTAGGCACAGATACGCAGTATTTT.

The chain recombines TRBV19 with TRBJ1-6; weak D call: TRBD1 (5 bases). CDR3 size: 15 residues. V lost 5 bases, J lost 6 bases, and 14 bases lay in between. Germline values: CDR1 LNHDA, CDR2 SQIVND (reference sequence). The CDR3 DNA is TGTGCCAGTAGTCCATCGACAGTTCCTAATTCACCCCTCCACTTT. Its protein is CASSPSTVPNSPLHF.

V usage is TRBV6-5 and J usage is TRBJ2-2; 9 nucleotides match TRBD2. The CDR3 totals 13 residues. CDR1 is MNHEY, CDR2 SVGAGI, per germline. V lost 7 bases to trimming and J lost 7 bases; unmatched junction nucleotides: 4. The CDR3 sequence is CASTKREVGELFF. The CDR3 coding sequence is TGTGCCAGCACGAAGCGGGAGGTCGGGGAGCTGTTTTTT.

This clone was found once. One end of the junction does not line up with germline, which may come from a read error. CDR3 loop: CASSLKHPGLAGEETQYF. CDR3 in DNA: TGTGCTAGCAGCTTAAAACATCCGGGACTAGCGGGGGAGGAGACCCAGTACTTC. The genes are TRBV7-7 and TRBJ2-5, with 14 bases that match TRBD2. This CDR3 is 18 amino acids long. Germline-derived CDR1 and CDR2 are SSHAT and FNYEAQ (reference sequence).

This chain links TRBV5-8 with TRBJ2-7; D perhaps matches TRBD2 (5 bases). Trimming stripped 2 bases from V and 0 bases from J, with 9 bases between. This CDR3 region has 14 residues. Germline V gene lookup returns CDR1 SGHTS and CDR2 YDEGEE. The CDR3 nucleotides read TGTGCCAGCAGCTTTTATGGGAGCTCCTACGAGCAGTACTTC. Translating it yields CASSFYGSSYEQYF.

The chain recombines TRBV18 with TRBJ2-5; 9 bases line up with TRBD1. The V gene end was trimmed by 5 bases and the J gene end by 4 bases; junction bases not matched to a gene: 5. The germline V gene encodes CDR1 KGHSH and CDR2 LQKENI. The CDR3 sequence is 14 residues long. The CDR3 is CASSGQGRRETQYF. CDR3 nucleotides: TGTGCCAGCTCAGGACAGGGGAGGCGAGAGACCCAGTACTTC. The full variable domain, rest sourced from reference TRBV18 and TRBJ2-5, is NAGVMQNPRHLVRRRGQEARLRCSPMKGHSHVYWYRQLPEEGLKFMVYLQKENIIDESGMPKERFSAEFPKEGPSILRIQQVVRGDSAAYFCASSGQGRRETQYFGPGTRLLVL.

The V call is TRBV18, the J call TRBJ1-2; D possibly corresponds to TRBD1 (6 bases). This CDR3 comprises 14 residues. In germline, CDR1 is KGHSH, CDR2 LQKENI. V was shortened by 3 bases and J by 8 bases, with 16 bases between the two germline ends. DNA for the CDR3: TGTGCCAGCTCACCGGAAGTACAGGGATGGGGCTACACCTTC. Amino acids: CASSPEVQGWGYTF.

This clone was seen more than once but under ten times. The rearrangement joins TRBV6-4 to TRBJ2-1; 7 bases line up with TRBD2. Germline V gives CDR1 MRHNA, CDR2 SNTAGT. Trimming took 5 bases from V and 8 from J; bases not matched to a gene: 3. The CDR3 is 12 amino acids. CDR3: CASSQREDEQFF. CDR3 DNA: TGTGCCAGCAGTCAACGGGAGGATGAGCAGTTCTTC.